What follows is one T cell receptor beta chain and its context. Its target is not known. Germline V lookup: CDR1 MNHEY, CDR2 SVGAGI. The CDR3 length is 14 residues. This record belongs to a study of blood T cells in healthy people across ages. The study, taken as a whole, reports: Any conclusive comparison of naive versus antigen-experienced cells was prevented by using unsorted PBMCs.

A second about 6 to 12 cycle PCR used barcoded and J-beta primers. Sequencing recovered at least 3 million CDR3-containing paired-end reads from each sample. Using its own MiXCR run on the 5' RACE reads, TCRdb lists one record per CDR3 protein. The sample lists 1 million or so distinct CDR3 sequences, roughly 24% seen once, with approximately 0.7% in the top ten. The same data also contributed to another study, on T cells of mothers and their children. From that report: Over 8 million reads per mother and roughly 3 million per child were obtained. Detection of persistent microchimeric T cell clones did not occur.

This receptor was obtained from a girl under 10 years old in good health. The sample consisted of blood. The V call is TRBV6-5, the J call TRBJ2-5; 8 bases align to TRBD2. TRBJ2-1 explains the end of the DNA better; the J call may be wrong. CDR3 amino acids: CASRPGTRNNEQFF. The CDR3 DNA follows: TGTGCCAGCAGACCCGGGACTAGGAACAATGAGCAGTTCTTC.